This T cell receptor (beta chain) was found in a study of cytomegalovirus exposure and HLA in healthy donors. Findings and limits, study-wide: 150 to 200 TCR beta chains were listed as cytomegalovirus-associated.

V gave up 5 bases and J gave up 1 base, with 14 bases separating them. This CDR3 is built from 15 residues. Germline V gene lookup returns CDR1 MNHEY and CDR2 SMNVEV (reference sequence). The PCR made use of 60 Vbeta and 13 Jbeta primers. Produced via immunoSEQ multiplex PCR; TCRdb's table is partial and in-frame only. The sample lists about 160,000 clones, approximately 80% occurring once. This clone was picked up one time. The antigen remains unidentified. The specimen sequenced was PBMCs. The TCR originated in a male donor in good health and CMV-seropositive. The gene calls are TRBV27 and TRBJ1-1; the D gene is possibly TRBD1 (6 bases). The CDR3 nucleotides are TGTGCCAGCAGTCTTGGGACAATTGAGAACACTGAAGCTTTCTTT. Translated: CASSLGTIENTEAFF.